This is a list of T cell receptor beta chains from one sample in a study of blood T cells in healthy people across ages. TCRdb processed the 5' RACE reads anew with MiXCR; each CDR3 protein has one entry. The table includes hundreds of thousands of distinct CDR3 sequences, more than 55% detected once. Sequencing input: blood. The receptors were gathered from a man aged 35 to 55 in good health. Both conserved end residues are part of each CDR3. D genes are given only for firm matches. Expanded clones get a size class; other rows say once, few or many, or leave the size out.

j_call v_call d_call clone_size cdr3_nt cdr3_aa
TRBJ2-5 TRBV20-1 TRBD2 NA TGCAGTGCTAGAGATGCTAGCGGGGTCGAGACCCAGTACTTC CSARDASGVETQYF
TRBJ2-1 TRBV4-1 TRBD2 NA TGCGCCAGCAGCCATCGAGGAGCGGGGGTCTCCTACAATGAGCAGTTCTTC CASSHRGAGVSYNEQFF
TRBJ2-5 TRBV7-3 NA NA TGTGCCAGCAGCTTAGTAGGAGACCAAGAGGCCCAGTACTTC CASSLVGDQEAQYF
TRBJ2-6 TRBV29-1 NA NA TGCAGCGTTGACGAGGACAGTTCTGGGGCCAACGTCCTGACTTTC CSVDEDSSGANVLTF
TRBJ2-5 TRBV29-1 NA NA TGCAGCGTTGAAGGGGGCTGGCGGGACACCCAAGAGACCCAGTACTTC CSVEGGWRDTQETQYF
TRBJ1-5 TRBV7-2 TRBD1 NA TGTGCCAGCAGTCCGTACAACCCGGGACAGGTGATAAGTCAGCCCCAGCATTTT CASSPYNPGQVISQPQHF
TRBJ2-1 TRBV7-2 TRBD1 few TGTGCCAGCAGCCCTGGGGGGACAGGGAATGAGCAGTTCTTC CASSPGGTGNEQFF
TRBJ2-6 TRBV7-9 NA NA TGTGCCAGCAGCCCCGCTGGGAGGACGCTCTCTGGGGCCAACGTCCTGACTTTC CASSPAGRTLSGANVLTF
TRBJ2-1 TRBV7-2 TRBD2 NA TGTGCCAGCAGCGTAGCGGGAGGGATGGAGACCCAGTTCTTC CASSVAGGMETQFF
TRBJ2-7 TRBV6-2/TRBV6-3 NA NA TGTGCCAGCAGTTACGTCAACGAGCAGTACTTC CASSYVNEQYF
TRBJ2-5 TRBV12-3/TRBV12-4 NA few TGTGCCAGCACCTCGGGGGCAGGACAACAAGAGACCCAGTACTTC CASTSGAGQQETQYF
TRBJ2-1 TRBV4-3 NA NA TGCGCCAGCAGCCAAGATGGCCCCCCTTCGTCCTACAATGAGCAGTTCTTC CASSQDGPPSSYNEQFF
TRBJ2-1 TRBV29-1 TRBD2 NA TGCAGCGTTGACCGTGGGACTAGCGGTTTAGATGAGCAGTTCTTC CSVDRGTSGLDEQFF
TRBJ2-7 TRBV27 TRBD1 NA TGTGCCACCGAAAAAGCGACAGGGGGCCGGTTAATCTCCTACGAGCAGTACTTC CATEKATGGRLISYEQYF
TRBJ1-2 TRBV18 NA NA TGTGCCAGCTCACCACCGTCGGGGGAAACAGCCTATGGCTACACCTTC CASSPPSGETAYGYTF
TRBJ1-5 TRBV28 NA few TGTGCCAGCAGCGCGGACGGCGGTACGAGGCCCCAGCATTTT CASSADGGTRPQHF
TRBJ2-5 TRBV13 TRBD2 few TGTGCCAGCAGCTCGCAGACTAGCCTCCGGGAGACCCAGTACTTC CASSSQTSLRETQYF
TRBJ2-1 TRBV20-1 TRBD1 NA TGCAGTGCTAGCCTACCGGGACAGACGTACAATGAGCAGTTCTTC CSASLPGQTYNEQFF
TRBJ2-1 TRBV2 NA NA TGTGCCAGCGGGGGGGGCGGAGACTCCTACAATGAGCAGTTCTTC CASGGGGDSYNEQFF
TRBJ1-6 TRBV20-1 NA few TGCAGTGCTAGAGAGACAGTGGGGGTTAATTCACCCCTCCACTTT CSARETVGVNSPLHF
TRBJ2-7 TRBV6-6 TRBD1 NA TGTGCCACGTTAGCGGGACAGGGGCCCTCCGAGCAGTACTTC CATLAGQGPSEQYF
TRBJ2-5 TRBV20-1 TRBD2 NA TGCAGTGCTAGATGGCAGGCGGGAGGGAAGGAGACCCAGTACTTC CSARWQAGGKETQYF
TRBJ2-5 TRBV7-3 NA NA TGTGCCAGCAGCGCCCACCTGACAGGCCCAAATATATACAATGAGCAGTACTTC CASSAHLTGPNIYNEQYF
TRBJ2-5 TRBV2 NA NA TGTGCCAGCCTTCCAGAGGGGGACCGGGAGACCCAGTACTTC CASLPEGDRETQYF
TRBJ2-6 TRBV5-1 NA few TGCGCCAGCAGCCCAGAGTCAGGGTCCGGGGCCAACGTCCTGACTTTC CASSPESGSGANVLTF
TRBJ2-1 TRBV29-1 NA once TGCAGCGTTAGCCGGGCCCCGGGCCCCGTCATCAGTGAGCAGTTCTTC CSVSRAPGPVISEQFF
TRBJ2-7 TRBV20-1 TRBD2 few TGCAGTGCTAGTAACGCGGGAGGTTTGTACGAGCAGTACTTC CSASNAGGLYEQYF
TRBJ1-3 TRBV4-3 NA NA TGCGCCAGCAGCCAAGAACCGCCCGGGACTGGAAACACCATATATTTT CASSQEPPGTGNTIYF
TRBJ2-3 TRBV9 NA few TGTGCCAGCAGCGTACTGGGAGATACGCAGTATTTT CASSVLGDTQYF
TRBJ2-7 TRBV6-2/TRBV6-3 TRBD1 NA TGTGCCAGCGAAAGGACAGGGATGGGCTACGAGCAGTACTTC CASERTGMGYEQYF
TRBJ2-7 TRBV28 TRBD2 NA TGTGCCAGCAGTTTGTCCACGCTGACTAGCGACGAGCAGTACTTC CASSLSTLTSDEQYF
TRBJ2-3 TRBV7-2 NA once TGTGCCAGCAGCTCCACACGGACTAGCACAGATACGCAGTATTTT CASSSTRTSTDTQYF
TRBJ2-7 TRBV20-1 NA NA TGCAGTGCTCTCCGGCGCGAGCAGTACTTC CSALRREQYF
TRBJ2-1 TRBV4-2 TRBD1 NA TGTGCCAGCAGCCAAGGCACAGGGGCCCCTGAGCAGTTCTTC CASSQGTGAPEQFF
TRBJ1-6 TRBV6-1 TRBD1 once TGTGCCAGCGGAAAAACCGGACAGGGAGGTTTGGGACCCCTCCACTTT CASGKTGQGGLGPLHF
TRBJ2-1 TRBV28 NA NA TGTGCCAGCACCCGAGGACAGTTTGACTACAATGAGCAGTTCTTC CASTRGQFDYNEQFF
TRBJ2-3 TRBV12-3/TRBV12-4 NA NA TGTGCCAGCAGACGAAGAGTAGGAGTAGATACGCAGTATTTT CASRRRVGVDTQYF
TRBJ2-4 TRBV7-2 NA NA TGTGCCAGCAGCGTCGGGACGAAGGGGAACATTCAGTACTTC CASSVGTKGNIQYF
TRBJ1-2 TRBV20-1 TRBD1 NA TGCAGTGCCCCTGGCCAGGGGGTCAATAGCTACACCTTC CSAPGQGVNSYTF
TRBJ1-5 TRBV5-1 NA NA TGCGCCAGCAGCTTGTCTCAGGATCAGCCCCAGCATTTT CASSLSQDQPQHF
TRBJ1-1 TRBV12-3/TRBV12-4 NA NA TGTGCCAGCAGTTTTTCGGGGGGGGCGAACACTGAAGCTTTCTTT CASSFSGGANTEAFF
TRBJ2-2 TRBV7-3 TRBD1 NA TGTGCCAGCAGCTTACTTGGACAGGGGGCCGGGGAGCTGTTTTTT CASSLLGQGAGELFF
TRBJ2-1 TRBV7-7 TRBD2 NA TGTGCCAGCAGCTTACGAATCGGGAGGGAGGTTGAGCAGTTCTTC CASSLRIGREVEQFF
TRBJ1-5 TRBV2 NA NA TGTGCCAGCAGTGAAGTGACTAACTGGGAGCAGCCCCAGCATTTT CASSEVTNWEQPQHF
TRBJ2-5 TRBV7-9 NA few TGTGCCAGCAGCTCTCCACGAACTAAACACACGTCAGTGGAAACCCAGTACTTC CASSSPRTKHTSVETQYF
TRBJ2-1 TRBV6-6 TRBD1 NA TGTGCCACCCTCGACAGGGGGCGCGACGATGAGCAGTTCTTC CATLDRGRDDEQFF
TRBJ1-4 TRBV7-6 NA NA TGTGCCAGCAGCTTTGGGCAGGGTGAAGAAAAACTGTTTTTT CASSFGQGEEKLFF
TRBJ2-7 TRBV7-9 TRBD1 NA TGTGCCAGCGCTGGGACAGGGGTAGAAAACGAGCAGTACTTC CASAGTGVENEQYF
TRBJ2-5 TRBV27 TRBD1 NA TGTGCCAGCAGTCGGGACAGGGCTAATGAGCAGTACTTC CASSRDRANEQYF
TRBJ2-5 TRBV29-1 NA few TGCAGCTCAGTGGTAGGAGAGACCCAGTACTTC CSSVVGETQYF
TRBJ1-2 TRBV4-3 TRBD1 NA TGCGCCAGCAGCCAAAGAGATTCGACAGGGGGCGAGGGCTACACCTTC CASSQRDSTGGEGYTF